This T cell receptor beta chain derives from a study of cytomegalovirus exposure and HLA in healthy donors. Overall study findings and caveats: Most CMV-associated TCR beta chains were later found to appear HLA-restricted.

The CDR3 consists of 15 residues. Between the trimmed V and J ends, which lost 6 bases and 4 bases, there was a span of 18 bases. Germline-derived CDR1 and CDR2 are SQVTM and ANQGSEA. This clone occurred once. No antigen is known for it. PCR employed 60 Vbeta and 13 Jbeta primers. Libraries were prepared by immunoSEQ multiplex PCR; TCRdb keeps only in-frame clonotypes and omits some of them. The sample records about 150,000 clones, roughly 80% being singletons. This chain uses TRBV29-1 with TRBJ2-2; D gene unclear. Sequenced material: PBMCs. The clonotype was recovered from a male donor in good health and CMV-seronegative. CDR3 coding DNA: TGCAGCGTGTCCAGAAACCCCGAGGTCACCGGGGAGCTGTTTTTT. Its translation: CSVSRNPEVTGELFF.